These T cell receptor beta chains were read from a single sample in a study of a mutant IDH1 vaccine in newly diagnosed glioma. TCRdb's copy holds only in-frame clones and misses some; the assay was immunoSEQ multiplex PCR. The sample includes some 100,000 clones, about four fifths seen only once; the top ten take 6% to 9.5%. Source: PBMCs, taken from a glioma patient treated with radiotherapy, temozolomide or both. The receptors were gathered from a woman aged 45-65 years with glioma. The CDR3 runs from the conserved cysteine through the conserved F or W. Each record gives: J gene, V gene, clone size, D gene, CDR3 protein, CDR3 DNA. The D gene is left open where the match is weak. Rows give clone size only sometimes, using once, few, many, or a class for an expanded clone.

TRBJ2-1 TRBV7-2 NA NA CASSLNLEQFF TGTGCCAGCAGCTTAAATCTTGAGCAGTTCTTC
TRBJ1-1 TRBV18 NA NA CASSLQEMNTEAFF TGTGCCAGCTCACTACAGGAAATGAACACTGAAGCTTTCTTT
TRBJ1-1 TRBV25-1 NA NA CASSGWANTEAFF TGTGCCAGCAGTGGATGGGCGAACACTGAAGCTTTCTTT
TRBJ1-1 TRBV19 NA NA CASSAVMGAEAFF TGTGCCAGTAGTGCGGTTATGGGGGCTGAAGCTTTCTTT
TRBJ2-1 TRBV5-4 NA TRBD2 CASSGGDSGVDYNEQFF TGTGCCAGCAGCGGGGGGGACTCGGGAGTTGACTACAATGAGCAGTTCTTC
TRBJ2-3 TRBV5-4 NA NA CASSFYTNTQYF TGTGCCAGCAGCTTTTACACGAATACGCAGTATTTT
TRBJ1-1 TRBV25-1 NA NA CASSEGGSGAFF TGTGCCAGCAGTGAAGGAGGGTCTGGAGCTTTCTTT
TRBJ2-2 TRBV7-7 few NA CASSSSRDTGELFF TGTGCCAGCAGCTCATCCAGGGACACCGGGGAGCTGTTTTTT
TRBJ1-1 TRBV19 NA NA CASSIDGVMNTEAFF TGTGCCAGTAGTATAGATGGAGTCATGAACACTGAAGCTTTCTTT
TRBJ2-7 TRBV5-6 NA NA CASSLVDTSEQYF TGTGCCAGCAGCTTGGTGGACACCTCCGAGCAGTACTTC
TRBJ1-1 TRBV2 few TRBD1 CASRGTGGGNTEAFF TGTGCCAGCAGGGGGACAGGGGGTGGGAACACTGAAGCTTTCTTT
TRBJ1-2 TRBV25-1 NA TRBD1 CASSGTGTGVSGYTF TGTGCCAGCAGTGGAACCGGGACAGGGGTGTCTGGCTACACCTTC
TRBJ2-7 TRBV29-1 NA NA CSVVGDRREQYF TGCAGCGTTGTGGGGGATCGGCGCGAGCAGTACTTC
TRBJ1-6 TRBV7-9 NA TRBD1 CASSLGQSSYNSPLHF TGTGCCAGCAGCCTGGGACAGAGCTCCTATAATTCACCCCTCCACTTT
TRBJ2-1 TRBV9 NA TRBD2 CASSGPLLAGGRYNEQFF TGTGCCAGCAGCGGTCCCTTGTTAGCGGGGGGCAGGTACAATGAGCAGTTCTTC
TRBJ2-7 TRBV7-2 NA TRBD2 CASSLGSVAGDEQYF TGTGCCAGCAGCTTAGGTTCGGTAGCGGGGGACGAGCAGTACTTC
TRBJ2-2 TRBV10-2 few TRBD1 CASSRDRAVTGELFF TGCGCCAGCAGTAGGGACAGGGCCGTCACCGGGGAGCTGTTTTTT
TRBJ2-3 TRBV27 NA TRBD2 CASSLGLLAGGDTQYF TGTGCCAGCAGTTTAGGCCTACTAGCGGGGGGAGATACGCAGTATTTT
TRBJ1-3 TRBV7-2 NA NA CASSLNIAGNTIYF TGTGCCAGCAGCTTAAACATTGCTGGAAACACCATATATTTT
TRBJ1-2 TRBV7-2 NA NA CASTLLANYGYTF TGTGCCAGCACCCTACTGGCGAACTATGGCTACACCTTC
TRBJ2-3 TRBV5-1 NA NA CASSLLTDTQYF TGCGCCAGCAGCCTACTCACAGATACGCAGTATTTT
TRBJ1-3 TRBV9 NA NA CASSPRSVGNTIYF TGTGCCAGCAGCCCAAGGAGTGTTGGAAACACCATATATTTT
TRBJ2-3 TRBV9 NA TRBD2 CASSISGGAPDTQYF TGTGCCAGCAGCATTAGCGGGGGGGCCCCAGATACGCAGTATTTT
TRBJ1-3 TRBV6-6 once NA CASSLDGSSGNTIYF TGTGCCAGCAGCCTAGACGGAAGCTCTGGAAACACCATATATTTT
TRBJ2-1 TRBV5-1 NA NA CASSLRTLEQFF TGCGCCAGCAGCTTAAGGACCCTGGAGCAGTTCTTC
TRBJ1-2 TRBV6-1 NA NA CASSALSATANYGYTF TGTGCCAGCAGTGCGTTGTCCGCGACCGCTAACTATGGCTACACCTTC
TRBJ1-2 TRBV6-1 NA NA CASRRQVGYTF TGTGCCAGCAGGAGACAGGTTGGCTACACCTTC
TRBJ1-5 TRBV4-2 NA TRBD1 CASSQAGDRGYQPQHF TGTGCCAGCAGCCAAGCTGGGGACAGGGGTTATCAGCCCCAGCATTTT
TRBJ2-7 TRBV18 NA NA CASSPGDGTSSYEQYF TGTGCCAGCTCACCGGGGGACGGAACCAGCTCCTACGAGCAGTACTTC
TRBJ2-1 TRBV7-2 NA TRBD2 CASRWSGGAGNEQFF TGTGCCAGCAGATGGAGCGGGGGGGCCGGGAATGAGCAGTTCTTC
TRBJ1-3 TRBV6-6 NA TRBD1 CASSPGTGENTIYF TGTGCCAGCAGTCCCGGGACAGGGGAAAACACCATATATTTT
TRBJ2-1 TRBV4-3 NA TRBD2 CASGLSGSGGAHGEQFF TGCGCCAGCGGCCTAAGTGGTAGCGGGGGGGCGCACGGTGAGCAGTTCTTC
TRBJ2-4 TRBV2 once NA CASSEMVVAKNIQYF TGTGCCAGCAGTGAAATGGTCGTAGCCAAAAACATTCAGTACTTC
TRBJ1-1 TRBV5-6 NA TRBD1 CASSLFRGAKEAFF TGTGCCAGCAGCTTGTTCAGGGGGGCAAAGGAAGCTTTCTTT
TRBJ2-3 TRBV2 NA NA CASSDGSGTDTQYF TGTGCCAGCAGTGATGGGTCTGGGACAGATACGCAGTATTTT
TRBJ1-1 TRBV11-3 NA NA CASSLDPGGHTEAFF TGTGCCAGCAGCTTAGATCCGGGGGGGCACACTGAAGCTTTCTTT
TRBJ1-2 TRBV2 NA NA CASSAHLYGYTF TGTGCCAGCAGTGCCCACCTCTATGGCTACACCTTC
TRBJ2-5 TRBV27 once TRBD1 CASSFTGGWETQYF TGTGCCAGCAGTTTCACAGGGGGTTGGGAGACCCAGTACTTC
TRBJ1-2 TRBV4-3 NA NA CASSQDHREKDGYTF TGCGCCAGCAGCCAAGATCACAGGGAGAAAGATGGCTACACCTTC
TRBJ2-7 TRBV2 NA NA CASGSGYYEQYF TGTGCCAGCGGTTCGGGGTACTACGAGCAGTACTTC
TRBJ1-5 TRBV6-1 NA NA CASRGGQPQHF TGTGCCAGCAGGGGAGGGCAGCCCCAGCATTTT
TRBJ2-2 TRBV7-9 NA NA CASSLRREPTGELFF TGTGCCAGCAGCTTAAGGAGGGAGCCCACCGGGGAGCTGTTTTTT
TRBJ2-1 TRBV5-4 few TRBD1 CASSRGQGASGEQFF TGTGCCAGCAGCCGGGGACAGGGGGCGAGTGGTGAGCAGTTCTTC
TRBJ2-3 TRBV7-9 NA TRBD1 CASSPWDRASTDTQYF TGTGCCAGCAGCCCCTGGGACAGGGCAAGCACAGATACGCAGTATTTT
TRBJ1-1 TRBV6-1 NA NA CASSELTPKNTEAFF TGTGCCAGCAGTGAATTAACCCCGAAGAACACTGAAGCTTTCTTT
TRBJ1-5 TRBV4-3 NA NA CASSQDANGKNQPQHF TGCGCCAGCAGCCAAGACGCGAACGGGAAAAATCAGCCCCAGCATTTT
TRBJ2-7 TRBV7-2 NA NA CASSLDESRLFSYEQYF TGTGCCAGCAGCTTAGATGAGAGCAGGTTATTCTCCTACGAGCAGTACTTC
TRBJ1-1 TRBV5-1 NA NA CASSGSAGLGNTEAFF TGCGCCAGCAGCGGGTCAGCGGGACTTGGGAACACTGAAGCTTTCTTT
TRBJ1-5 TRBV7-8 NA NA CASSFAVDQPQHF TGTGCCAGCAGCTTTGCAGTTGATCAGCCCCAGCATTTT
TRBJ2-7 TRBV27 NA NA CASSQTGGRNEQYF TGTGCCAGCAGTCAGACTGGGGGGCGTAACGAGCAGTACTTC
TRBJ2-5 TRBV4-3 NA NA CASSRGQGGTETQYF TGCGCCAGCAGCCGTGGACAAGGGGGGACGGAGACCCAGTACTTC
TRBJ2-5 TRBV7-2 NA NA CASSLAKAELKETQYF TGTGCCAGCAGCTTAGCGAAGGCAGAATTAAAAGAGACCCAGTACTTC
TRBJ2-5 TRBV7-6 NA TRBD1 CASSQSRDRLTRETQYF TGTGCCAGCAGCCAATCTCGGGACAGGTTGACCCGAGAGACCCAGTACTTC
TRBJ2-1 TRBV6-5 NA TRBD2 CASSYSISGAYNEQFF TGTGCCAGCAGTTACTCAATTAGCGGGGCCTACAATGAGCAGTTCTTC